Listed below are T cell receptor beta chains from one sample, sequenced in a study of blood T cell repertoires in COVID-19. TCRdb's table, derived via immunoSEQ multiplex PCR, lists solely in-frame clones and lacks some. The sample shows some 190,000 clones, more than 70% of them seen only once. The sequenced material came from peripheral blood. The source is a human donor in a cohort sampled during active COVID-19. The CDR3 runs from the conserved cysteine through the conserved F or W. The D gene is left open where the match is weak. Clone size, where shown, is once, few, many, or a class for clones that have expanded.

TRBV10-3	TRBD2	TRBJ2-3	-	CAIQTSGPSTDTQYF	TGTGCCATTCAGACTAGCGGCCCTAGCACAGATACGCAGTATTTT
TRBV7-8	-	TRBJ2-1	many	CASSLGARGGYNEQFF	TGTGCCAGCAGCTTAGGGGCAAGGGGGGGGTACAATGAGCAGTTCTTC
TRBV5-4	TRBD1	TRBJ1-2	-	CASSLVGGTGGGYTF	TGTGCCAGCAGCTTGGTCGGAGGGACAGGCGGGGGCTACACCTTC
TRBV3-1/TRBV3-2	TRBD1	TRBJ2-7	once	CASSHSDREGSEQYF	TGTGCCAGCAGCCACTCAGACAGGGAAGGAAGCGAGCAGTACTTC
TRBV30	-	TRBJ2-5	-	CAWSVLGKETQYF	TGTGCCTGGAGTGTACTCGGGAAAGAGACCCAGTACTTC
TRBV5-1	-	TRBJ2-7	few	CASSLVTEYEQYF	TGCGCCAGCAGCTTGGTTACAGAATACGAGCAGTACTTC
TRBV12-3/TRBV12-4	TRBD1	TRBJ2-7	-	CASGDRESYEQYF	TGTGCGAGCGGGGACAGGGAGTCCTACGAGCAGTACTTC
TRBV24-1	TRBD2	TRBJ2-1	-	CATSDTGLASSYNEQFF	TGTGCCACCAGTGATACCGGACTAGCCAGCTCCTACAATGAGCAGTTCTTC
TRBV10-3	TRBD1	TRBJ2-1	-	CAARDRYNEQFF	TGTGCCGCCAGGGACAGGTACAATGAGCAGTTCTTC
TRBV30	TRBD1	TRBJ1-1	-	CAWRYRGFTEAFF	TGTGCCTGGAGATACAGGGGGTTTACTGAAGCTTTCTTT
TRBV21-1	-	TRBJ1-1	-	CASSTNGRALCTEAFF	TGTGCCAGCAGCACAAATGGCAGGGCCCTGTGCACTGAAGCTTTCTTT
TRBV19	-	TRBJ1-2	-	CASSILASTYGYTF	TGTGCCAGTAGTATTTTAGCCTCAACCTATGGCTACACCTTC
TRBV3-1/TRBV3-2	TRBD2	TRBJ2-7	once	CASRQTSGGLYEQYF	TGTGCCAGCAGACAGACTAGCGGGGGTTTATACGAGCAGTACTTC
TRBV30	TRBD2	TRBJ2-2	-	CAGARLAGFVTGELFF	TGTGCCGGGGCCCGTCTAGCGGGCTTTGTCACCGGGGAGCTGTTTTTT
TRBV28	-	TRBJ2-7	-	CASNRRVGYEQYF	TGTGCCTCCAACAGGAGAGTGGGGTACGAGCAGTACTTC
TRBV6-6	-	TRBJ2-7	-	CASRKGYEQYF	TGTGCCAGCAGAAAGGGGTACGAGCAGTACTTC